The subject of this entry is one T cell receptor beta chain. Its specificity is unknown. At one boundary the junction diverges from the germline segment, which might be a read error. This sample stems from a study of CD8+CD57+ T cells in acquired aplastic anemia. For the study at large: Yields of DNA that came from sorted CD4+ and CD8+ cells averaged about 3.3 ug. Healthy donors averaged about 10 million reads for CD4+ cells. Findings and caveats of the study: Patients and controls shared roughly 30 CD8+ CDR3 sequences, which appeared highly expressed in patients and within their immunodominant clones.

CDR3 length equals 14 residues. CDR1 ENHRY and CDR2 SYGVKD come from the germline V gene. Both TCR beta VDJ combination and CDR3 sequence profiling were carried out. Genomic DNA was the template for this profiling. TCRdb redid the calling of the reads with MiXCR, one entry per CDR3 protein. The repertoire holds a few hundred thousand distinct CDR3 sequences, with about 70% as singletons. This TCR was sampled from a human donor in good health, serving as a control. The gene calls are TRBV10-3 and TRBJ1-6; perhaps TRBD1 as D (5 bases). The material sequenced was sorted CD4+, CD8+, or CD8+CD57+ T cells (not recorded which) from PBMCs. The CDR3 here is CAISDPAGGGTQYF. The CDR3 DNA sequence: TGTGCCATCAGTGACCCCGCGGGGGGAGGGACCCAGTACTTT.